The 8 T cell receptor beta chains presented below share a single source sample, sequenced in a study of blood T cell repertoires in COVID-19 (TCRdb year 2020). Receptor amplification or capture employed the immunoSEQ multiplex PCR assay. TCRdb retrieved this table from immuneACCESS and kept in-frame rearrangements only. Not all clones are present; in checked studies, unresolved V genes account for under half, and no reason is known for the remainder. In this sample the table shows 90,000 to 120,000 clones, around 80% of which occur a single time. About 4.5% of the sample comes from the top ten. The sequencing sample was made of peripheral blood. These receptors were collected from a man in his 70s with acute or convalescent COVID-19.

J is TRBJ2-5 and V is TRBV7-2; D not certain. The germline V and J ends were trimmed by 3 bases and 0 bases, with 5 bases remaining between them. The CDR3 is 13 amino acids. CDR1 and CDR2 from the germline V gene are SGHTA and FQGNSA. CDR3 DNA sequence: TGTGCCAGCAGCTTCCAGAACCAAGAGACCCAGTACTTC. It codes for CASSFQNQETQYF.

The CDR3 is CASSPNSARSGNTIYF. CDR3 sequence (DNA): TGTGCCAGCAGCCCCAACTCCGCCAGGTCTGGAAACACCATATATTTT. The chain joins TRBV14 to TRBJ1-3; no definite D call. This CDR3 has 16 residues. Trimming took off 4 bases at V and 1 base at J, with 14 bases between the two ends. Germline CDR1 reads SGHDN; CDR2 reads FVKESK.

The chain joins TRBV18 to TRBJ1-4; D unclear. Germline CDR1 reads KGHSH; CDR2 reads LQKENI. V was clipped by 1 base and J by 10 bases, with 16 bases between them. The length of the CDR3 is 15 residues. CDR3 in DNA: TGTGCCAGCTCACCACTTGGTCCTGAGGCCGGAAAACTGTTTTTT. Translated: CASSPLGPEAGKLFF.

This clone was picked up a small number of times. The rearrangement uses TRBV11-2 and TRBJ2-2; D is unclear. CDR1 is SGHAT and CDR2 is FQNNGV in the germline V gene. The ends were cut back, 5 bases at V and 10 bases at J, with 11 bases in the middle. CDR3 length equals 12 residues. This CDR3 reads CASSHMASELFF. DNA for the CDR3: TGTGCCAGCAGCCATATGGCTTCGGAGCTGTTTTTT.

The chain joins TRBV7-9 to TRBJ1-3; D unresolved. Between the trimmed V and J ends, which lost 5 bases and 0 bases, there was a span of 11 bases. CDR1 is SEHNR, CDR2 FQNEAQ, per germline (reference sequence). The CDR3 extends over 15 amino acids. In DNA form, the CDR3 reads TGTGCCAGCAGCCAACGGGGTCTCTCTGGAAACACCATATATTTT. This codes for CASSQRGLSGNTIYF.

This rearrangement joins TRBV5-1 to TRBJ2-7; possibly TRBD1 for D (6 bases). Per the germline V gene, CDR1 is SGHRS and CDR2 is YFSETQ. The V gene lost 0 bases and the J gene lost 4 bases, with 14 bases spanning the gap. CDR3 length: 15 amino acids. Written as DNA, the CDR3 is TGCGCCAGCAGCTTGGGACAGGCCGTAGGATACGAGCAGTACTTC. It codes for CASSLGQAVGYEQYF.

The chain combines TRBV23-1 with TRBJ1-1; the D gene is possibly TRBD1 (6 bases). TRBV23-1 is flagged as an ORF with uncertain function. The CDR3 contains 13 residues. V was shortened by 3 bases and J by 6 bases, with 11 bases between the two germline ends. In DNA, the CDR3 is TGCGCCAGCAGTCATCCAGGGGAGCCTGAAGCTTTCTTT. This codes for CASSHPGEPEAFF.

This clone was counted between two and nine times. The J gene is TRBJ2-7, the V gene TRBV3-1 (or the pseudogene TRBV3-2); possible D gene TRBD2, 6 bases. The germline V gene has CDR1 LGHDT and CDR2 YNNKEL (reference sequence). This CDR3 has 14 residues. V dropped 1 base and J dropped 2 bases, with 9 bases sitting between them. The CDR3 sequence: CASSQGRGPYEQYF. DNA for the CDR3: TGTGCCAGCAGCCAAGGGAGGGGCCCCTACGAGCAGTACTTC.